Each of the 22 T cell receptor beta chains below was sequenced from the same sample in a study of Graves' ophthalmopathy and Graves' hyperthyroidism. The authors amplified TCR beta CDR3 regions from RNA transcripts. HTBI primers were used in a first-round RT-PCR, which preceded a second-round multiplex PCR. A single record per CDR3 protein comes from TCRdb applying MiXCR to the multiplex PCR reads. The repertoire holds some 750,000 distinct CDR3 sequences, with around 40% as singletons. Source material: peripheral blood. The receptors shown here come from an adult man with Graves' ophthalmopathy.

This clonotype occurred once. This clone may be a read error of a much larger clone one base away. The V call is TRBV10-3, the J call TRBJ1-2; TRBD1 is a possible D gene (5 bases). Germline V gene lookup returns CDR1 ENHRY and CDR2 SYGVKD. The CDR3 extends over 13 amino acids. Trimming shortened V by 6 bases and J by 2 bases, and 10 bases separated the two germline ends. The CDR3 nucleotides are TGTGCCATCAGCCGGGACCACAACTATGGCTACACCTTC. Encoded protein: CAISRDHNYGYTF.

This clonotype was observed a handful of times. V gene TRBV7-2 combines with J gene TRBJ2-5; maybe TRBD1 (5 bases). This CDR3 spans 14 amino acids. Trimming left V 7 bases short and J 1 base short, with 13 bases between. Germline V gene lookup returns CDR1 SGHTA and CDR2 FQGNSA. The CDR3 is CASNLGPGQETQYF. The CDR3 nucleotides read TGTGCCAGCAACCTGGGGCCGGGCCAAGAGACCCAGTACTTC.

The genes are TRBV19 and TRBJ2-5; 10 bases match TRBD1. This CDR3 contains 15 residues. Germline CDR1 is LNHDA and CDR2 is SQIVND (reference sequence). The V segment lost 3 bases and the J segment 5 bases; nucleotides outside the gene matches: 6. The CDR3, as DNA: TGTGCCAGTAGTATCGGGGACAGGGGTGGGGAGACCCAGTACTTC. Amino acids: CASSIGDRGGETQYF.

The chain has TRBV9 and TRBJ2-6; possibly TRBD1 or TRBD2 for D (5 bases each). Trimming took 5 bases from V and 18 from J, leaving 12 bases between them. This CDR3 is built from 10 residues. The germline V gene encodes CDR1 SGDLS and CDR2 YYNGEE. The CDR3 sequence: CASRKPGPTF. CDR3 nucleotides: TGTGCCAGCAGGAAACCGGGACCGACTTTC.

Of note for this clonotype: One junction end does not reproduce the germline sequence, and a read error may be involved. The CDR3 bases are TGCGCCAGCAGCCAAGACGACAGGGGACCGACCTACGAGCAGTACTTC. This gives the protein CASSQDDRGPTYEQYF. This sequence joins TRBV7-2 and TRBJ2-7, with 8 bases aligning to TRBD1. The CDR3 loop spans 16 amino acids. Germline CDR1 SGHTA, CDR2 FQGNSA. Using reference TRBV7-2 and TRBJ2-7 for the parts outside the CDR3, the full variable domain is GAGVSQSPSNKVTEKGKDVELRCDPISGHTALYWYRQSLGQGLEFLIYFQGNSAPDKSGLPSDRFSAERTGGSVSTLTIQRTQQEDSAVYLCASSQDDRGPTYEQYFGPGTRLTVT.

The count of this clonotype is one. At one boundary the junction diverges from the germline segment, which might be a read error. CDR3 coding DNA: TGTGCCGCCAGCAAAAGAGACGGAACCTATGGCTACACCTTC. Translated: CAASKRDGTYGYTF. This chain joins TRBV15 and TRBJ1-2; no clear D. The CDR3 has 14 amino acids. The germline V gene encodes CDR1 LNHNV and CDR2 YYDKDF (reference sequence).

Concerning this clonotype itself: At one end, the junction sequence differs from germline, possibly due to a read error. The chain has TRBV7-2 and TRBJ2-2; D is unresolved. The V gene's germline CDR1 is SGHTA and CDR2 FQGNSA. The CDR3 sequence is 13 residues long. The CDR3 spells CASQEPNTGELFF. The CDR3 DNA follows: TGCGCCAGCCAAGAGCCTAACACCGGGGAGCTGTTTTTT.

This clonotype was counted at least ten times. The chain employs TRBV15 and TRBJ1-2, with TRBD1 identical over 7 bases. V lost 0 bases to trimming and J lost 6 bases; unmatched junction nucleotides: 7. The CDR3 runs to 15 residues. Germline CDR1 LNHNV, CDR2 YYDKDF (reference sequence). The CDR3, as DNA: TGTGCCACCAGCAGAGAAGCCGGGACAGTAAATGGCTACACCTTC. This codes for CATSREAGTVNGYTF.

A word on this clonotype: The CDR3 carries no conserved terminal phenylalanine or tryptophan, so it likely arises from a read error. The chain combines TRBV10-3 with TRBJ2-7; 7 nucleotides agree with TRBD1. This CDR3 comprises 12 residues. Germline CDR1 reads ENHRY; CDR2 reads SYGVKD. V lost 9 bases to trimming and J lost 0 bases; unmatched junction nucleotides: 2. CDR3 residues: CAIQGSSYEQYL. The DNA for the CDR3 is TGTGCCATACAGGGGAGCTCCTACGAGCAGTACCTC.

This clonotype was seen ten or more times. V and J are TRBV20-1 and TRBJ1-2; D gene unclear. There are 13 residues in the CDR3. Trimming cost V 0 bases and J 4 bases, with 9 bases left between them. CDR1 DFQATT and CDR2 SNEGSKA come from the germline V gene (reference sequence). CDR3 sequence reads: CSARDGLGYGYTF. In DNA form, the CDR3 reads TGCAGTGCTAGAGATGGGCTGGGCTATGGCTACACCTTC.

This clonotype has ten or more counts. The rearrangement uses TRBV29-1 and TRBJ1-1; TRBD1 matches at 8 bases. In germline, CDR1 is SQVTM, CDR2 ANQGSEA. This CDR3 spans 14 amino acids. The V and J ends lost 4 bases and 5 bases, in that order; junction bases with no gene match: 9. Here the CDR3 DNA reads TGCAGCGTTGTTCCATCAGGGGGCCGGACTGAAGCTTTCTTT. As protein: CSVVPSGGRTEAFF.

This chain connects TRBV11-2 to TRBJ2-7; 8 nucleotides agree with TRBD2. Trimming cost V 1 base and J 6 bases; bases outside gene matches: 8. CDR1 and CDR2 (germline): SGHAT, FQNNGV. The CDR3 is made up of 15 amino acids. DNA for the CDR3: TGTGCCAGCAGCTTAGTTAGAGCGGGAGATCTCGAGCAGTACTTC. Protein product: CASSLVRAGDLEQYF.

This clonotype was recorded at least ten times. The rearrangement links TRBV2 to TRBJ1-2, with D unclear. Trimming took 3 bases from V and 5 from J, leaving 7 bases between them. Germline V CDR1 and CDR2: SNHLY, FYNNEI. The CDR3 extends over 12 amino acids. Here the CDR3 reads CASSDEGYGYTF. The CDR3 DNA reads TGTGCCAGCAGTGATGAAGGGTATGGCTACACCTTC.

This rearrangement joins TRBV10-3 to TRBJ1-1, with a weak D call TRBD1 (5 bases). The CDR3 length is 12 residues. V lost 10 bases, J lost 6 bases, and 15 bases lay in between. CDR1 ENHRY and CDR2 SYGVKD come from the germline V gene. For the CDR3, the DNA is TGTGCCACATCAGGGAGAGGGCCTGAAGCTTTCTTT. Translating gives CATSGRGPEAFF.

CDR3 protein: CASSLSGKAFF. The CDR3 DNA reads as TGTGCCAGCAGCTTGTCCGGGAAAGCTTTCTTT. The chain joins TRBV7-2 to TRBJ1-1; no firm D call. CDR3 size: 11 residues. The V end lost 3 bases, the J end lost 9 bases, and 8 bases lay between the germline ends. In germline, CDR1 is SGHTA, CDR2 FQGNSA. Based on the CDR3 plus reference TRBV7-2 and TRBJ1-1, the full variable domain is GAGVSQSPSNKVTEKGKDVELRCDPISGHTALYWYRQSLGQGLEFLIYFQGNSAPDKSGLPSDRFSAERTGGSVSTLTIQRTQQEDSAVYLCASSLSGKAFFGQGTRLTVV.

V gene TRBV29-1 combines with J gene TRBJ1-2; possible D gene TRBD1, 5 bases. The CDR3 covers 13 residues. Germline values: CDR1 SQVTM, CDR2 ANQGSEA. The V and J ends lost 4 bases and 3 bases respectively, with 12 bases between them. The CDR3: CSVANPGDYGYTF. The CDR3 DNA sequence: TGCAGCGTTGCAAATCCGGGGGACTATGGCTACACCTTC.

The gene calls are TRBV2 and TRBJ2-7; 8 bases align to TRBD2. V shed 2 bases, J shed 3 bases, and the junction held 6 bases outside the gene matches. Germline V gene lookup returns CDR1 SNHLY and CDR2 FYNNEI. The CDR3 runs to 15 residues. This chain's CDR3 is CASSEWGLENYEQYF. For the CDR3, the DNA is TGTGCCAGCAGTGAATGGGGACTAGAGAACTACGAGCAGTACTTC.

This clonotype was counted once. The junction departs from the called germline gene at one end, perhaps through a read error. The chain carries TRBV5-1 and TRBJ1-2; 8 bases match TRBD1. The germline CDR1 and CDR2 sequences are SGHRS and YFSETQ. CDR3 length: 15 residues. In nucleotides, the CDR3 is TGCGCCAGCAGTTCCCAGGGGGCCACTAACCATGGCTACACCTTC. Its translation is CASSSQGATNHGYTF.

This clonotype was seen only a few times. The chain has TRBV7-9 and TRBJ2-3; TRBD2 agrees at 9 bases. CDR1 is SEHNR and CDR2 is FQNEAQ in the germline V gene (reference sequence). This CDR3 has 17 residues. Trimming took 0 bases from V and 2 from J; bases not matched to a gene: 6. The CDR3 nucleotides are TGTGCCAGCAGCTTAGCGCTAAGCGGGAGGAACACAGATACGCAGTATTTT. Translated: CASSLALSGRNTDTQYF.

This clonotype came up a few times. This chain uses TRBV2 with TRBJ2-5; TRBD2 is a possible D gene (5 bases). Trimming took off 4 bases at V and 6 bases at J, with 9 bases between the two ends. This CDR3 is built from 12 residues. Germline V gene data show CDR1 as SNHLY and CDR2 as FYNNEI. CDR3 bases: TGTGCCAGCAGTGGAGGGATGCAGACCCAGTACTTC. It translates to CASSGGMQTQYF.

This clonotype was picked up a small number of times. CDR3 nucleotide sequence: TGTGCCAGCAGTATTAGCGGGGGACCCTACTACGAGCAGTACTTC. Translation: CASSISGGPYYEQYF. V and J are TRBV2 and TRBJ2-7; 9 bases are a match to TRBD2. V shed 5 bases, J shed 3 bases, and the junction held 8 bases outside the gene matches. This CDR3 has 15 amino acids. CDR1 is SNHLY, CDR2 FYNNEI, per germline.

There are many counts of this clonotype. DNA of the CDR3: TGTGCCAGCAGTTCCGGATTATCTGGGGCCAACGTCCTGACTTTC. Translation gives CASSSGLSGANVLTF. V gene TRBV25-1 combines with J gene TRBJ2-6; unclear D gene. The CDR3 has 15 amino acids. The V gene's germline CDR1 is MGHDK and CDR2 SYGVNS. The V gene lost 5 bases and the J gene lost 1 base, with 9 bases spanning the gap.